This T cell receptor (beta chain) originates from a study of T cells in Graves' hyperthyroidism and ophthalmopathy. Study results and limitations: Blood also showed most of the thyroid clonotypes that were expanded above 0.001.

From RNA transcripts, TCR beta CDR3 regions were amplified. First-round RT-PCR targeting the TCR CDR3 was performed with the HTBI primer set. TCRdb reprocessed the multiplex PCR reads with MiXCR, giving one entry per CDR3 protein. The sample holds roughly 520,000 distinct CDR3 sequences, around 24% seen once. In the ophthalmopathy cohort, Clinical Activity Score was at least 3, NOSPECS grade at least 4, and duration under 3 months. For the diagnoses, clinical symptoms, serum thyroxine and TRAb, thyroid ultrasound and orbital computed tomography were used. PBMCs were obtained from roughly 10 ml fresh peripheral blood. With 1 base removed from V and 0 bases from J, the gap between germline ends came to 8 bases. The CDR3 covers 15 residues. Germline V gene lookup returns CDR1 SGHTA and CDR2 FQGNSA. This clonotype turned up a few times. Its target is not known.

The specimen was blood. The chain recombines TRBV7-2 with TRBJ2-3, with a possible D match to TRBD1 (6 bases). This receptor was taken from a woman younger than 45 with Graves' ophthalmopathy. The CDR3 loop reads CASSLGQGSTDTQYF. The DNA for the CDR3 is TGTGCCAGCAGCTTAGGGCAGGGGAGCACAGATACGCAGTATTTT.